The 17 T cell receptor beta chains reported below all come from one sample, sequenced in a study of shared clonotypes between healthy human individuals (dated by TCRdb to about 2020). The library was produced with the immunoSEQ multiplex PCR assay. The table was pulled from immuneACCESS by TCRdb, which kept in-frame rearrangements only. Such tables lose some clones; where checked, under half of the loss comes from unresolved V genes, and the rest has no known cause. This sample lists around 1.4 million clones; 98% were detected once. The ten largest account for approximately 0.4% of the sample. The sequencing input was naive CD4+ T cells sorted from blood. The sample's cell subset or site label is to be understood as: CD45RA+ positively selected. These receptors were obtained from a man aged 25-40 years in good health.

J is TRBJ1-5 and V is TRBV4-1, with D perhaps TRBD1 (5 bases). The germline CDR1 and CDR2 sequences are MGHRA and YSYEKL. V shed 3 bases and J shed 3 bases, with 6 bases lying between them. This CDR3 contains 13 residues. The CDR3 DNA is TGCGCCAGCAGCCAGGGACCCAATCAGCCCCAGCATTTT. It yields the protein CASSQGPNQPQHF.

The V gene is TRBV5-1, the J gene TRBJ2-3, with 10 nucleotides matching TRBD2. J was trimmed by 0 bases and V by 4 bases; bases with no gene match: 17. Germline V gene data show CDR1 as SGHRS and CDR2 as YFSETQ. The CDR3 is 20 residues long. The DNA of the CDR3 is TGCGCCAGCAGCGGTGGACTAGCGGATAATAGCGGCCCTAGCACAGATACGCAGTATTTT. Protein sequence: CASSGGLADNSGPSTDTQYF.

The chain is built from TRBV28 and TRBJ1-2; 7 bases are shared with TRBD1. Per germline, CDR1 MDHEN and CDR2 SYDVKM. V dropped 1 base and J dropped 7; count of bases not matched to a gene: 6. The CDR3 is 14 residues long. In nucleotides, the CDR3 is TGTGCCAGCAGTTTATTAGGGGGCGCCGGTGGCTACACCTTC. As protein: CASSLLGGAGGYTF.

The CDR3 DNA reads TGTGCCAGCACCTACCGGGACAGGGGCGTTAGCTCCTACGAGCAGTACTTC. Translated, it gives CASTYRDRGVSSYEQYF. The V call is TRBV28, the J call TRBJ2-7; 10 bases agree with TRBD1. Germline assignment: CDR1 MDHEN and CDR2 SYDVKM. This CDR3 has 17 residues. Losses at the gene ends were 7 bases for V and 0 bases for J; bases not matched to a gene: 12.

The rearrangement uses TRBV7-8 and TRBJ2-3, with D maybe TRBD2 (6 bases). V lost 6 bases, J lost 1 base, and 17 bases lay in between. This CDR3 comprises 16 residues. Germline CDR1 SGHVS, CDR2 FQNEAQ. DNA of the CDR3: TGTGCCAGCAGTCGGGGACTCGTCGAGGGCACAGATACGCAGTATTTT. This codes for CASSRGLVEGTDTQYF.

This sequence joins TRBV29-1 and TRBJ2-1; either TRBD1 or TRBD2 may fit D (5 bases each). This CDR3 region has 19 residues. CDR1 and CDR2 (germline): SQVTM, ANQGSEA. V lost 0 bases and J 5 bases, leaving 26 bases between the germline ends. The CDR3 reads CSVEERGPKGLIPNNEQFF. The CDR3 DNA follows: TGCAGCGTTGAAGAGAGGGGACCTAAGGGGCTTATCCCAAACAATGAGCAGTTCTTC.

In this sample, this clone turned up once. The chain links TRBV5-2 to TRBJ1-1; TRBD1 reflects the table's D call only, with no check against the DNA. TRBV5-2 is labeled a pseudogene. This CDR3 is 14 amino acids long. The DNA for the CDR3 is TGTGCCAGCACCCTCGACAGGGTGAACACTGAAGCTTTCTTT. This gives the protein CASTLDRVNTEAFF.

The CDR3: CASSLVLAGAAGANVLTF. The CDR3 DNA reads TGTGCCAGCAGCTTAGTTCTAGCGGGAGCTGCGGGGGCCAACGTCCTGACTTTC. The gene calls are TRBV11-2 and TRBJ2-6; 10 positions agree with TRBD2. The CDR3 totals 18 residues. V dropped 1 base and J dropped 4; count of bases not matched to a gene: 7. Germline CDR1 and CDR2: SGHAT and FQNNGV.

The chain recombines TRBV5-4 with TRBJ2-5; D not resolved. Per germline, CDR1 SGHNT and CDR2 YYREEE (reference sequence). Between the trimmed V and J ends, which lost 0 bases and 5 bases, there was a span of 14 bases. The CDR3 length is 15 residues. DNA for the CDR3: TGTGCCAGCAGCTTGGTCCGGGCCGGCTACGAGACCCAGTACTTC. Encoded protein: CASSLVRAGYETQYF. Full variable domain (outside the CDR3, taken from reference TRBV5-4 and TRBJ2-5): ETGVTQSPTHLIKTRGQQVTLRCSSQSGHNTVSWYQQALGQGPQFIFQYYREEENGRGNFPPRFSGLQFPNYSSELNVNALELDDSALYLCASSLVRAGYETQYFGPGTRLLVL.

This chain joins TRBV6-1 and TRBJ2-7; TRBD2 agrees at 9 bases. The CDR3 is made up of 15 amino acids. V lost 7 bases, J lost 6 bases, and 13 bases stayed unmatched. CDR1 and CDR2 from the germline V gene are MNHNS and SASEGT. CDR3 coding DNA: TGTGCCAGCACCGGAGGGCGGGAGGGTTATTTCGAGCAGTACTTC. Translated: CASTGGREGYFEQYF.

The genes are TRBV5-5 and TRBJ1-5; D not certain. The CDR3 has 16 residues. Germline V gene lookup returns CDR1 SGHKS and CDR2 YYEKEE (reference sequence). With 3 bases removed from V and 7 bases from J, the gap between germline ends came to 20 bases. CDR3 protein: CASSSGSPLGYQPQHF. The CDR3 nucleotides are TGTGCCAGCAGCTCGGGGAGTCCCCTCGGATACCAGCCCCAGCATTTT.

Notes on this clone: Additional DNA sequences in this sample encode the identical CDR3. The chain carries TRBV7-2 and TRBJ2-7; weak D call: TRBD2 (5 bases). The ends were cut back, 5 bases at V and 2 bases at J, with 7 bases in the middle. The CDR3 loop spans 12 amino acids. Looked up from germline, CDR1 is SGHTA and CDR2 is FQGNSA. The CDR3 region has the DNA TGTGCCAGCAGCCCGGGAACCTACGAGCAGTACTTC. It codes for CASSPGTYEQYF.

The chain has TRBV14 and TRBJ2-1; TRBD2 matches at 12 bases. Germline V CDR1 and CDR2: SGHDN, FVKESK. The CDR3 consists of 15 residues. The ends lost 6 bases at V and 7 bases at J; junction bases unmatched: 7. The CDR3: CASRLAGGPRNEQFF. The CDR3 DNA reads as TGTGCCAGCAGGCTAGCGGGAGGGCCGAGGAATGAGCAGTTCTTC.

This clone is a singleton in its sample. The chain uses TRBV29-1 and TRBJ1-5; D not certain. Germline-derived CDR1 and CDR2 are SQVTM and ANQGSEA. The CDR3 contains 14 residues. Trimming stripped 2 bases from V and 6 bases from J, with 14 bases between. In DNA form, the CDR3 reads TGCAGCGTTGAAAGGCAGCTGAGACCTCAGCCCCAGCATTTT. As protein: CSVERQLRPQPQHF.

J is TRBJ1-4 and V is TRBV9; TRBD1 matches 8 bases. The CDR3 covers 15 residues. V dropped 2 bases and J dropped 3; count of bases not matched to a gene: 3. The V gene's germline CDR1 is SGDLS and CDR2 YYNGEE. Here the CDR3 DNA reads TGTGCCAGCAGCGTTGACAGGGGCCCTAATGAAAAACTGTTTTTT. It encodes CASSVDRGPNEKLFF.

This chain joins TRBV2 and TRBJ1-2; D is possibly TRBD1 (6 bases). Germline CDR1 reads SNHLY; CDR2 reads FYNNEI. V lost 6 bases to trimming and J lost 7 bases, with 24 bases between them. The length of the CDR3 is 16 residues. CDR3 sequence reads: CASSGNGQQIYSGYTF. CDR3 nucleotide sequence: TGTGCCAGCAGCGGGAACGGACAGCAGATCTATTCTGGCTACACCTTC. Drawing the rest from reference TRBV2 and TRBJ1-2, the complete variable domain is EPEVTQTPSHQVTQMGQEVILRCVPISNHLYFYWYRQILGQKVEFLVSFYNNEISEKSEIFDDQFSVERPDGSNFTLKIRSTKLEDSAMYFCASSGNGQQIYSGYTFGSGTRLTVV.

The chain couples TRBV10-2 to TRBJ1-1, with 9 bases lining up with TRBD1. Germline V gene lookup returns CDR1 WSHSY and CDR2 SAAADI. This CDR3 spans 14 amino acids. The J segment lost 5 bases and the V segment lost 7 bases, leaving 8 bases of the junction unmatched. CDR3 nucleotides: TGCGCCAGCAACAAACAGGGGGCGCGGACTGAAGCTTTCTTT. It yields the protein CASNKQGARTEAFF.